Below are 20 T cell receptor beta chains sequenced from a single sample in a study of T cell changes during pregnancy in multiple sclerosis (dated by TCRdb to the late 2010s). Library prep was done by the immunoSEQ multiplex PCR assay. TCRdb retrieved this table from immuneACCESS and kept in-frame rearrangements only. Not all clones are present; in checked studies, unresolved V genes account for under half, and no reason is known for the remainder. The sample records around 60,000 clones, 96% of which are singletons. Roughly 2.4% of the sample lies in the top ten. This specimen was CD8+ T cells from peripheral blood mononuclear cells, taken after pregnancy. These receptors came from a female donor with multiple sclerosis, enrolled in a pregnancy study.

The chain carries TRBV9 and TRBJ2-7, with unresolved D. Trimming removed 0 bases from V and 4 bases from J, with 14 bases in between. Germline loops: CDR1 SGDLS, CDR2 YYNGEE. The CDR3 length is 15 residues. The CDR3 sequence: CASSVGSAATYEQYF. CDR3 coding DNA: TGTGCCAGCAGCGTAGGAAGCGCAGCTACATACGAGCAGTACTTC.

The chain employs TRBV19 and TRBJ2-1, with D possibly matching TRBD2 (5 bases). The CDR3 totals 14 residues. Per germline, CDR1 LNHDA and CDR2 SQIVND (reference sequence). Trimming pared 8 bases from V and 7 bases from J, leaving 18 bases between. CDR3 in DNA: TGTGCCAGTGAAGGGCCGGGATGGGGAAATGAGCAGTTCTTC. This sequence encodes CASEGPGWGNEQFF.

The rearrangement links TRBV19 to TRBJ2-5; tentatively, D is TRBD1 (5 bases). The closer fit of TRBJ2-7 to the DNA end suggests the J call may be wrong. CDR3 size: 12 residues. In germline, CDR1 is LNHDA, CDR2 SQIVND (reference sequence). The CDR3 DNA is TGTGCCAGTAGTATGGGGCCCTACGAGCAGTACTTC. This sequence encodes CASSMGPYEQYF.

The sample holds a few counts of this clone. This rearrangement joins TRBV28 to TRBJ1-1, with 8 bases aligning to TRBD1. Losses at the gene ends were 5 bases for V and 0 bases for J; bases not matched to a gene: 8. This CDR3 comprises 16 residues. Germline V gene data show CDR1 as MDHEN and CDR2 as SYDVKM. CDR3 DNA: TGTGCCAGCAGTACCCTCGGGACAGGTTTGAACACTGAAGCTTTCTTT. Protein sequence: CASSTLGTGLNTEAFF.

The genes are TRBV29-1 and TRBJ1-3; unclear D gene. The CDR3 runs 16 residues. Trimming pared 1 base from V and 2 bases from J, leaving 15 bases between. In germline, CDR1 is SQVTM, CDR2 ANQGSEA. As DNA, the CDR3 is TGCAGCGTTGAAGGGGGAGCAGAACTGACTGGAAACACCATATATTTT. It codes for CSVEGGAELTGNTIYF.

This chain links TRBV7-9 with TRBJ1-2; TRBD1 matches 7 bases. The CDR3 sequence is 12 residues long. Per germline, CDR1 SEHNR and CDR2 FQNEAQ (reference sequence). J lost 3 bases, V lost 6 bases, and 1 base had no gene match. CDR3: CASRGTDYGYTF. CDR3 coding DNA: TGTGCCAGCAGAGGGACAGACTATGGCTACACCTTC.

This sequence joins TRBV4-2 and TRBJ2-1, with D possibly matching TRBD2 (6 bases). Looked up from germline, CDR1 is LGHNA and CDR2 is YNFKEQ. V shed 1 base and J shed 0 bases, with 7 bases lying between them. This CDR3 contains 15 residues. The CDR3 coding sequence is TGTGCCAGCAGCCAAGTGGGGGGCTCCTACAATGAGCAGTTCTTC. Protein product: CASSQVGGSYNEQFF.

This sequence joins TRBV2 and TRBJ2-1, with 11 bases aligning to TRBD2. J was trimmed by 7 bases and V by 9 bases; bases with no gene match: 8. The CDR3 spans 14 residues. Germline CDR1 SNHLY, CDR2 FYNNEI. CDR3 residues: CARRLAGTENEQFF. Written as DNA, the CDR3 is TGTGCCAGACGACTAGCGGGAACCGAAAATGAGCAGTTCTTC.

The chain uses TRBV5-4 and TRBJ1-1, with TRBD1 identical over 7 bases. CDR3 length: 14 residues. V shed 0 bases and J 10 bases; nucleotides not matched to a gene: 9. Per the germline V gene, CDR1 is SGHNT and CDR2 is YYREEE (reference sequence). The CDR3 coding sequence is TGTGCCAGCAGCTTGGGAACAGGGGCCGTGGGAGCTTTCTTT. It specifies CASSLGTGAVGAFF. The full variable domain, rest sourced from reference TRBV5-4 and TRBJ1-1, is ETGVTQSPTHLIKTRGQQVTLRCSSQSGHNTVSWYQQALGQGPQFIFQYYREEENGRGNFPPRFSGLQFPNYSSELNVNALELDDSALYLCASSLGTGAVGAFFGQGTRLTVV.

This chain connects TRBV7-9 to TRBJ2-7; 7 positions agree with TRBD1. V shed 4 bases and J 4 bases; nucleotides not matched to a gene: 7. CDR1 and CDR2 (germline): SEHNR, FQNEAQ (reference sequence). This CDR3 has 14 residues. CDR3 DNA sequence: TGTGCCAGCAGCTCGCACAGGGGAATTTACGAGCAGTACTTC. Amino acid sequence: CASSSHRGIYEQYF. The complete variable domain, with remaining parts taken from reference TRBV7-9 and TRBJ2-7, reads DTGVSQNPRHKITKRGQNVTFRCDPISEHNRLYWYRQTLGQGPEFLTYFQNEAQLEKSRLLSDRFSAERPKGSFSTLEIQRTEQGDSAMYLCASSSHRGIYEQYFGPGTRLTVT.

This clone was counted a few times. The CDR3 bases are TGCGCCAGCAGCTCGGGACAGTTGCTGTTTTTT. It specifies CASSSGQLLFF. J is TRBJ2-2 and V is TRBV5-1; 7 positions agree with TRBD1. Unmatched junction bases numbered 3, after V lost 3 bases and J lost 13 bases. CDR1 is SGHRS, CDR2 YFSETQ, per germline. The CDR3 consists of 11 residues. The whole variable domain, remainder taken from reference TRBV5-1 and TRBJ2-2, is KAGVTQTPRYLIKTRGQQVTLSCSPISGHRSVSWYQQTPGQGLQFLFEYFSETQRNKGNFPGRFSGRQFSNSRSEMNVSTLELGDSALYLCASSSGQLLFFGEGSRLTVL.

In DNA form, the CDR3 reads TGTGCCAGCAGCATCAGGGGGGACGAGCAGTACTTC. It translates to CASSIRGDEQYF. The rearrangement links TRBV27 to TRBJ2-7, with D possibly matching TRBD1 (7 bases). CDR3 length: 12 amino acids. Germline CDR1 is MNHEY and CDR2 is SMNVEV (reference sequence). V gave up 6 bases and J gave up 5 bases, with 11 bases separating them.

This clone was found once. J is TRBJ2-5 and V is TRBV27, with unresolved D. Deletions cut 4 bases from V and 1 base from J, with 10 bases between. The CDR3 totals 14 residues. In germline, CDR1 is MNHEY, CDR2 SMNVEV (reference sequence). The CDR3 protein is CASSSHRPQETQYF. The DNA of the CDR3 is TGTGCCAGCAGTTCCCACAGACCCCAAGAGACCCAGTACTTC.

The chain is built from TRBV29-1 and TRBJ1-3; weak D call: TRBD1 (5 bases). Germline V gives CDR1 SQVTM, CDR2 ANQGSEA. The CDR3 has 15 residues. Trimming shortened V by 2 bases and J by 3 bases, and 14 bases separated the two germline ends. CDR3 sequence: CSVETQGVFGNTIYF. DNA of the CDR3: TGCAGCGTTGAAACCCAGGGTGTGTTTGGAAACACCATATATTTT.

The chain has TRBV2 and TRBJ1-2; TRBD1 aligns across 9 bases. Trimming took 10 bases from V and 3 from J; bases not matched to a gene: 12. The germline V gene has CDR1 SNHLY and CDR2 FYNNEI. The CDR3 is 15 residues long. Here the CDR3 reads CATRDREKTDYGYTF. In DNA, the CDR3 is TGTGCCACCAGGGACAGGGAAAAAACGGACTATGGCTACACCTTC. The whole variable domain, filled in from reference TRBV2 and TRBJ1-2, reads EPEVTQTPSHQVTQMGQEVILRCVPISNHLYFYWYRQILGQKVEFLVSFYNNEISEKSEIFDDQFSVERPDGSNFTLKIRSTKLEDSAMYFCATRDREKTDYGYTFGSGTRLTVV.

The chain combines TRBV30 with TRBJ1-6, with a tentative D call TRBD1 (5 bases). The germline V gene encodes CDR1 GTSNPN and CDR2 SVGIG (reference sequence). Trimming took off 3 bases at V and 7 bases at J, with 7 bases between the two ends. The CDR3 spans 12 residues. The CDR3 spells CAWRTGNSPLHF. CDR3 sequence (DNA): TGTGCCTGGAGAACAGGAAATTCACCCCTCCACTTT.

This chain links TRBV28 with TRBJ1-2, with a possible D match to TRBD1 (5 bases). Per germline, CDR1 MDHEN and CDR2 SYDVKM. The CDR3 is 14 residues long. V lost 7 bases and J 0 bases, leaving 12 bases between the germline ends. The CDR3 bases are TGTGCCAGCACTAACCCGGGGGCTAACTATGGCTACACCTTC. Protein: CASTNPGANYGYTF.

The chain couples TRBV28 to TRBJ1-5; D is perhaps TRBD1 (6 bases). CDR1 MDHEN and CDR2 SYDVKM come from the germline V gene. The CDR3 has 16 residues. The ends were cut back, 4 bases at V and 1 base at J, with 14 bases in the middle. The CDR3 DNA follows: TGTGCCAGCAGTTCAGGACAGTTCCAGAGCAATCAGCCCCAGCATTTT. Translation: CASSSGQFQSNQPQHF.

The J gene is TRBJ1-1, the V gene TRBV2; TRBD1 agrees at 7 bases. The germline V gene encodes CDR1 SNHLY and CDR2 FYNNEI. The ends lost 6 bases at V and 4 bases at J; junction bases unmatched: 5. This CDR3 spans 13 amino acids. CDR3 sequence: CASSWTGRTEAFF. The CDR3 DNA reads TGTGCCAGCAGCTGGACAGGCCGCACTGAAGCTTTCTTT.

This chain connects TRBV7-8 to TRBJ2-7; D is undetermined. V was shortened by 2 bases and J by 3 bases, with 5 bases between the two germline ends. Germline CDR1 and CDR2: SGHVS and FQNEAQ. The CDR3 spans 12 residues. CDR3 DNA sequence: TGTGCCAGCAGCTTACTCGTCTACGAGCAGTACTTC. It specifies CASSLLVYEQYF.